Listed below are T cell receptor beta chains from one sample, sequenced in a study of T cell changes during pregnancy in multiple sclerosis. TCRdb's copy holds only in-frame clones and misses some; the assay was immunoSEQ multiplex PCR. The sample lists 13,000 or so clones, 80% to 95% seen once, with about 2.7% in the top ten. The sequencing used peripheral blood, collected in the second trimester of pregnancy. The receptors derive from a female donor in good health, enrolled as a control in a pregnancy study. Each CDR3 is given without its conserved first and last residue. The order of the fields is J gene, clone size, V gene, CDR3 protein. For some rows the clone size is stated as once, few or many, or as a class when expanded; others skip it.

TRBJ2-7,NA,TRBV7-9,ASSLSGTGVEQY
TRBJ2-1,NA,TRBV14,ASSPYRGHSYNEQF
TRBJ1-5,NA,TRBV29-1,SVGTGDNQPQH
TRBJ2-7,NA,TRBV6-5,ASSQGTGVYEQY
TRBJ1-3,NA,TRBV19,ASSQGAAGNTIY
TRBJ1-5,once,TRBV6-1,ASSVWGGNQPQH
TRBJ1-5,NA,TRBV27,ASSFQGVSNQPQH
TRBJ2-3,NA,TRBV6-6,ASSGTSRDTDTQY
TRBJ1-1,NA,TRBV18,ASSPSSGNTEAF
TRBJ2-7,once,TRBV28,ASSLLDSKRGQY
TRBJ2-5,NA,TRBV7-2,ASSLGGGPQETQY
TRBJ2-1,NA,TRBV19,ASSIVGAGGITNEQF
TRBJ1-1,NA,TRBV6-5,ASSWRGGTEAF